The 15 T cell receptor beta chains given below trace back to one sample, sequenced in a study of shared clonotypes between healthy human individuals. Here immunoSEQ multiplex PCR was the method, and the copy in TCRdb shows in-frame clones only, minus some. The profile shows about 2.1 million clones, just over 90% of them singletons. Terminally differentiated effector memory CD45RA+ cells were excluded by CCR7 positive selection of CD45RO-negative cells. Sequencing input: naive CD8+ T cells from PBMCs. The origin of the receptors is a man younger than 35 in good health. Some clones in this sample may be carry-over from other donors' samples.

The genes are TRBV11-3 and TRBJ1-1, with D tentatively TRBD1 (6 bases). The ends were cut back, 5 bases at V and 6 bases at J, with 16 bases in the middle. CDR1 is SGHNT and CDR2 is YENEEA in the germline V gene. CDR3 length: 14 residues. The CDR3 bases are TGTGCCAGCAGCCTCAGGGGAGGAGGGCCTGAAGCTTTCTTT. Protein product: CASSLRGGGPEAFF.

Note on this clone: This sample also contains other DNA sequences that code for the same CDR3. V gene TRBV11-2 combines with J gene TRBJ2-7; D perhaps matches TRBD2 (5 bases). V shed 3 bases and J shed 0 bases, with 12 bases lying between them. In germline, CDR1 is SGHAT, CDR2 FQNNGV. The CDR3 spans 15 residues. The CDR3 spells CASSFGGSSSYEQYF. The CDR3 bases are TGTGCCAGCAGCTTTGGAGGATCGAGCTCCTACGAGCAGTACTTC.

The chain couples TRBV15 to TRBJ1-3; no firm D call. This CDR3 is 16 amino acids long. Germline V lookup: CDR1 LNHNV, CDR2 YYDKDF (reference sequence). The ends were cut back, 0 bases at V and 2 bases at J, with 11 bases in the middle. The CDR3: CATSRDLYWTGNTIYF. As DNA, the CDR3 is TGTGCCACCAGCAGAGATCTGTACTGGACTGGAAACACCATATATTTT.

The rearrangement joins TRBV11-2 to TRBJ1-1; TRBD1 matches 10 bases. This CDR3 spans 13 amino acids. After removal of 7 bases from V and 5 bases from J, the junction contained 4 bases not matched to a gene. Germline V gene sequence: CDR1 SGHAT, CDR2 FQNNGV. The CDR3: CASTKDRGTEAFF. The CDR3 DNA is TGTGCCAGCACCAAGGACAGGGGGACTGAAGCTTTCTTT. Based on the CDR3 plus reference TRBV11-2 and TRBJ1-1, the full variable domain is EAGVAQSPRYKIIEKRQSVAFWCNPISGHATLYWYQQILGQGPKLLIQFQNNGVVDDSQLPKDRFSAERLKGVDSTLKIQPAKLEDSAVYLCASTKDRGTEAFFGQGTRLTVV.

The rearrangement joins TRBV5-5 to TRBJ2-5, with TRBD2 matching 7 bases. The CDR3 has 16 residues. Germline CDR1 is SGHKS and CDR2 is YYEKEE (reference sequence). J was trimmed by 2 bases and V by 9 bases; bases with no gene match: 16. Written as DNA, the CDR3 is TGTGCCACCTACTTGGGAGGGGCAGGACAACAAGAGACCCAGTACTTC. It codes for CATYLGGAGQQETQYF.

DNA for the CDR3: TGCGCCAGCAGCCCAGTTCTAGCCATAGGATCCTACGAGCAGTACTTC. Its protein product is CASSPVLAIGSYEQYF. The V gene is TRBV4-1, the J gene TRBJ2-7, with TRBD2 as a possible D gene (5 bases). CDR1 is MGHRA and CDR2 is YSYEKL in the germline V gene. Deletions cut 4 bases from V and 1 base from J, with 17 bases between. This CDR3 region has 16 residues.

This chain joins TRBV11-2 and TRBJ2-2, with D perhaps matching TRBD1 (6 bases). V was clipped by 5 bases and J by 3 bases, with 13 bases between them. CDR3 length equals 15 residues. Germline assignment: CDR1 SGHAT and CDR2 FQNNGV. The CDR3 bases are TGTGCCAGCAGCGCAGACAGGCTGGACACCGGGGAGCTGTTTTTT. Its translation is CASSADRLDTGELFF.

The chain has TRBV7-6 and TRBJ2-1; 9 bases align to TRBD1. The CDR3 spans 15 residues. From germline, CDR1 is SGHVS and CDR2 FNYEAQ. V gave up 4 bases and J gave up 5 bases; unmatched junction bases: 6. In DNA, the CDR3 is TGTGCCAGCAGCTCCGGGACAGGGCCGAACAATGAGCAGTTCTTC. This codes for CASSSGTGPNNEQFF. The complete variable domain, with remaining parts taken from reference TRBV7-6 and TRBJ2-1, reads GAGVSQSPRYKVTKRGQDVALRCDPISGHVSLYWYRQALGQGPEFLTYFNYEAQQDKSGLPNDRFSAERPEGSISTLTIQRTEQRDSAMYRCASSSGTGPNNEQFFGPGTRLTVL.

The genes are TRBV5-1 and TRBJ2-2; D is unclear. Germline CDR1 and CDR2: SGHRS and YFSETQ. CDR3 length: 16 residues. V was clipped by 1 base and J by 0 bases, with 10 bases between them. CDR3 DNA sequence: TGCGCCAGCAGCTTGTGGGTAGGGACGAACACCGGGGAGCTGTTTTTT. Protein product: CASSLWVGTNTGELFF.

This chain joins TRBV15 and TRBJ1-4, with TRBD1 identical over 8 bases. There are 15 residues in the CDR3. CDR1 is LNHNV and CDR2 is YYDKDF in the germline V gene (reference sequence). The junction had 5 bases not matched to a gene; V was cut back by 3 bases and J by 5 bases. CDR3 residues: CATSREGQANEKLFF. CDR3 DNA: TGTGCCACCAGCAGGGAGGGACAGGCCAATGAAAAACTGTTTTTT.

In DNA form, the CDR3 reads TGTGCCAGTCTATACCCCCTCCTATACCTAGACGGTGCCAGCGGGGCCCCAGATACGCAGTATTTT. Its translation: CASLYPLLYLDGASGAPDTQYF. The genes are TRBV19 and TRBJ2-3; TRBD2 matches 7 bases. Germline V gives CDR1 LNHDA, CDR2 SQIVND (reference sequence). Trimming at V came to 8 bases and at J to 4 bases, leaving 33 bases not matched to a gene. The CDR3 loop spans 22 amino acids.

The rearrangement uses TRBV7-8 and TRBJ2-7; no definite D call. This CDR3 region has 14 residues. The V end was cut by 0 bases, the J end by 4 bases, with 10 bases between. Germline V gene lookup returns CDR1 SGHVS and CDR2 FQNEAQ. In DNA form, the CDR3 reads TGTGCCAGCAGCTTAGCCAGAATTGGATACGAGCAGTACTTC. Protein: CASSLARIGYEQYF.

CDR3 sequence: CASSVHGLAGGRVGTDTQYF. The CDR3, as DNA: TGTGCCAGCAGCGTACATGGACTAGCGGGAGGGCGGGTCGGAACAGATACGCAGTATTTT. The V gene is TRBV9, the J gene TRBJ2-3; 15 nucleotides line up with TRBD2. Germline loops: CDR1 SGDLS, CDR2 YYNGEE. J gave up 3 bases and V 1 base, and 12 bases lay outside the gene matches. The CDR3 runs 20 residues.

The rearrangement links TRBV19 to TRBJ2-7; 7 bases line up with TRBD1. Looked up from germline, CDR1 is LNHDA and CDR2 is SQIVND (reference sequence). The V gene end was trimmed by 5 bases and the J gene end by 2 bases; junction bases not matched to a gene: 6. The CDR3 has 14 amino acids. As DNA, the CDR3 is TGTGCCAGTAGTGAGTGGACAGGACCCTACGAGCAGTACTTC. Protein product: CASSEWTGPYEQYF.

V is TRBV5-5 and J is TRBJ2-7; the match to TRBD1 covers 7 bases. J gave up 2 bases and V 4 bases, and 9 bases lay outside the gene matches. Germline CDR1 reads SGHKS; CDR2 reads YYEKEE (reference sequence). The CDR3 covers 15 residues. CDR3 loop: CASSHNTDRAYEQYF. The CDR3 DNA reads as TGTGCCAGCAGCCATAATACCGACAGGGCCTACGAGCAGTACTTC. Using reference TRBV5-5 and TRBJ2-7 for the parts outside the CDR3, the full variable domain is DAGVTQSPTHLIKTRGQQVTLRCSPISGHKSVSWYQQVLGQGPQFIFQYYEKEERGRGNFPDRFSARQFPNYSSELNVNALLLGDSALYLCASSHNTDRAYEQYFGPGTRLTVT.